This T cell receptor beta chain emerged from a study of blood T cell repertoires in COVID-19. The overall study: In each case, the material was cDNA or gDNA derived from T cells, B-cell-depleted T cells, or PBMCs.

The J segment lost 0 bases and the V segment lost 6 bases, leaving 14 bases of the junction unmatched. Per germline, CDR1 DFQATT and CDR2 SNEGSKA (reference sequence). The CDR3 has 17 residues. Data came from immunoSEQ multiplex PCR; TCRdb stores just in-frame clones and leaves some out. Among 150,000 to 180,000 clones listed, 84% were seen once. The sequence came from a woman aged 45-59 years with acute or convalescent COVID-19. V gene TRBV20-1 combines with J gene TRBJ2-1; 7 nucleotides align to TRBD2. Sequenced material: peripheral blood. DNA for the CDR3: TGCAGTGCCAGTCCTTCGAGCGGGGTGGACTCCTACAATGAGCAGTTCTTC. Its translation is CSASPSSGVDSYNEQFF.